These 3 T cell receptor beta chains share one sample of origin, sequenced in a study of glioma-infiltrating T cells. TCR alpha and beta CDR3 regions were amplified from RNA using iRepertoire nested multiplex PCR. TCRdb fed the multiplex PCR reads into MiXCR, producing one record per CDR3 protein. The table lists 93,000 or so distinct CDR3 sequences, roughly 30% of them singletons. Input material: glioma tissue, nonneoplastic brain tissue, or PBMCs (not recorded which). The receptors come from a human donor with low-grade glioma or glioblastoma, undergoing nonglioma brain surgery, or in good health (not recorded which).

The chain is built from TRBV7-9 and TRBJ1-4, with D possibly being TRBD1 (6 bases). CDR1 and CDR2 (germline): SEHNR, FQNEAQ (reference sequence). The CDR3 has 14 amino acids. Trimming took 5 bases from V and 4 from J, leaving 11 bases between them. The CDR3 DNA sequence: TGTGCCAGCAGCATTTGGACAGATAATGAAAAACTGTTTTTT. It is translated as CASSIWTDNEKLFF.

In the case of this clonotype: Since the CDR3 does not end with the conserved phenylalanine or tryptophan, this likely comes from a read error. The rearrangement uses TRBV30 and TRBJ2-5; 9 bases match TRBD2. CDR3 length: 13 amino acids. The germline gives CDR1 GTSNPN, CDR2 SVGIG (reference sequence). V gave up 1 base and J gave up 11 bases; unmatched junction bases: 8. DNA of the CDR3: TGTGCCTGGAGTGCAGGACTAGCGAATGAGCAGTACTCC. This sequence encodes CAWSAGLANEQYS.

With regard to this clonotype: The junction does not match germline at one end; this may be a read error. The J gene is TRBJ1-3, the V gene TRBV18, with D hard to call. The CDR3 runs to 15 residues. From germline, CDR1 is KGHSH and CDR2 LQKENI. CDR3 DNA: TGTGCCAGCTCACCAATTGAGAACTCTGGAAACGCCATATATTTT. Amino acids: CASSPIENSGNAIYF.